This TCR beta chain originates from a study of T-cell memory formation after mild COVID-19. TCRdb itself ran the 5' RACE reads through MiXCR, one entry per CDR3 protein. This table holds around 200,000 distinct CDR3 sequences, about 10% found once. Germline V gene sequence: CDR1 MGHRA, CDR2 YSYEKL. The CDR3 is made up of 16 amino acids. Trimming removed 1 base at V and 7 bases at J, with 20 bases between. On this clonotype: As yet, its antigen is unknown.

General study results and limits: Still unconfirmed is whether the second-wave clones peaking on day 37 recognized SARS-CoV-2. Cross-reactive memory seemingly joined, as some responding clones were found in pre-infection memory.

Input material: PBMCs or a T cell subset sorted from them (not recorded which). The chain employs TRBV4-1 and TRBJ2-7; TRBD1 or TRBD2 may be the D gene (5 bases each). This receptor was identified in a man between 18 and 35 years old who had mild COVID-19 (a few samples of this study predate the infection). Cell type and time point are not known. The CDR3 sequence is CASSQAPGTGLREQYV. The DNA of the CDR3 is TGCGCCAGCAGCCAAGCACCCGGGACGGGCTTAAGAGAGCAGTACGTC.